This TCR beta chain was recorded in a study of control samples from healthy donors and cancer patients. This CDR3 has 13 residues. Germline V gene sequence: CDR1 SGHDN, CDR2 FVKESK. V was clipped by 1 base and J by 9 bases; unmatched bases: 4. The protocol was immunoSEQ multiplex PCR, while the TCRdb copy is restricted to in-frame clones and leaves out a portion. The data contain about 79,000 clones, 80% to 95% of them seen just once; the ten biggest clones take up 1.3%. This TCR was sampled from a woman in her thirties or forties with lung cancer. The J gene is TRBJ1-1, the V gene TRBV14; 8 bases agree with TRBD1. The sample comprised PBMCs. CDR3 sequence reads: CASSQGQGMKAFF. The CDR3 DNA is TGTGCCAGCAGCCAAGGACAGGGGATGAAAGCTTTCTTT. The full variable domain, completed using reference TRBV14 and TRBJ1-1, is EAGVTQFPSHSVIEKGQTVTLRCDPISGHDNLYWYRRVMGKEIKFLLHFVKESKQDESGMPNNRFLAERTGGTYSTLKVQPAELEDSGVYFCASSQGQGMKAFFGQGTRLTVV.